The present TCR beta chain was sequenced within a study of blood T cell repertoires in COVID-19. Study background: Both acute and convalescent COVID-19 samples were obtained from the United States, Italy and Spain. T cells, B-cell-depleted T cells, or PBMCs provided the cDNA or gDNA that served as material.

TCRdb keeps only in-frame clones here, not all; method: immunoSEQ multiplex PCR. The top ten hold under 2.5% of the sample, which has about 81,000 clones, about nine tenths seen once. Looked up from germline, CDR1 is MNHEY and CDR2 is SVGEGT. With 5 bases removed from V and 4 bases from J, the gap between germline ends came to 23 bases. CDR3 length: 17 residues. The chain couples TRBV6-2 or TRBV6-3 to TRBJ2-5, with D perhaps TRBD2 (5 bases). The specimen was peripheral blood. The source of this sequence is a woman aged 45-60 years in a cohort sampled during active COVID-19. CDR3 in DNA: TGTGCCAGCAGTAACCCCCCCTCTTGGCCCCGGGGAGAGACCCAGTACTTC. This sequence encodes CASSNPPSWPRGETQYF.